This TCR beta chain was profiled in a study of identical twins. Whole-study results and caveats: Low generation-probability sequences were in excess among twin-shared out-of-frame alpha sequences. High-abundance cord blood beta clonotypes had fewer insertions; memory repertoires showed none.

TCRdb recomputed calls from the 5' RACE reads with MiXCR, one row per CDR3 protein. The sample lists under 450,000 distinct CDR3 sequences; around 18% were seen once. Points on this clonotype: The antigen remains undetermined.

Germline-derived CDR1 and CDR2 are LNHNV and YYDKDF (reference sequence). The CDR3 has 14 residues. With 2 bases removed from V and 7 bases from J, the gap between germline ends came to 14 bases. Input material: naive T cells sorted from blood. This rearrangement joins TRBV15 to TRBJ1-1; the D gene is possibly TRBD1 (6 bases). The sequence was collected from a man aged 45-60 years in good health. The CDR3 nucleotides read TGTGCCACCAGCAGAACCGTGGACAGATTTGAAGCTTTCTTT. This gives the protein CATSRTVDRFEAFF.